Listed below are T cell receptor beta chains from one sample, sequenced in a study of T cell repertoires in cytomegalovirus infection. TCRdb re-analysed the reads in MiXCR, keeping a single row per CDR3 protein. There are about 740,000 distinct CDR3 sequences in the sample; roughly 36% occur only once, and roughly 18% lies in the top ten. These receptors are not linked to any known antigen. The sample here was cultured PBMCs, taken from culture after CMV antigen stimulation. The receptors here all came from a human donor in good health (CMV status not recorded). Some clones in this sample may be carry-over from other donors' samples. Both conserved end residues are part of each CDR3. A D gene is named only where the DNA matches it firmly. Rows may omit the clone size; those that give it use once, few, many or a size class.

CDR3: CSARRAGSTYNSPLHF; DNA: TGCAGTGCTAGGAGGGCGGGAAGTACCTATAATTCACCCCTCCACTTT; size: .; J: TRBJ1-6; D: .; V: TRBV20-1
CDR3: CASSLGLNRDQPQHF; DNA: TGTGCCAGCAGTTTGGGGTTAAACAGGGATCAGCCCCAGCATTTT; size: few; J: TRBJ1-5; D: .; V: TRBV12-3/TRBV12-4
CDR3: CASSWGGTVGEQYF; DNA: TGTGCCAGCAGTTGGGGGGGGACGGTCGGCGAGCAGTACTTC; size: .; J: TRBJ2-7; D: TRBD2; V: TRBV6-5
CDR3: CAISQGGQGREKLFF; DNA: TGTGCCATCAGCCAGGGGGGGCAGGGAAGAGAAAAACTGTTTTTT; size: .; J: TRBJ1-4; D: TRBD1; V: TRBV10-3
CDR3: CASSGPSGDYNEQFF; DNA: TGCGCCAGCAGCGGCCCTAGCGGGGATTACAATGAGCAGTTCTTC; size: few; J: TRBJ2-1; D: TRBD2; V: TRBV4-1
CDR3: CASSSFDGYTF; DNA: TGTGCCAGCAGCTCTTTCGATGGCTACACCTTC; size: .; J: TRBJ1-2; D: .; V: TRBV7-2
CDR3: CASSYRQGWGYTF; DNA: TGTGCCAGCAGTTACCGACAGGGTTGGGGCTACACCTTC; size: few; J: TRBJ1-2; D: TRBD1; V: TRBV6-5
CDR3: CASSPGGVSYEQYF; DNA: TGTGCCAGCAGCCCTGGGGGAGTTTCCTACGAGCAGTACTTC; size: .; J: TRBJ2-7; D: .; V: TRBV7-9
CDR3: CASRSGYNSPLHF; DNA: TGTGCCAGCAGGTCAGGGTATAATTCACCCCTCCACTTT; size: few; J: TRBJ1-6; D: .; V: TRBV28
CDR3: CASSRGLHASTDTQYF; DNA: TGTGCCAGCAGCCGGGGACTGCACGCTAGCACAGATACGCAGTATTTT; size: .; J: TRBJ2-3; D: .; V: TRBV6-5
CDR3: CSAKRGLSYEQYF; DNA: TGCAGCGCTAAACGGGGGCTCTCCTACGAGCAGTACTTC; size: .; J: TRBJ2-7; D: .; V: TRBV29-1
CDR3: CASSESQEVEAFF; DNA: TGTGCCAGCAGTGAGAGTCAAGAGGTTGAAGCTTTCTTT; size: few; J: TRBJ1-1; D: .; V: TRBV6-1
CDR3: CATGQAYGYTF; DNA: TGTGCCACCGGACAGGCCTATGGCTACACCTTC; size: .; J: TRBJ1-2; D: TRBD1; V: TRBV19
CDR3: CASSLGPSWGGGTQYF; DNA: TGTGCCAGCAGCTTGGGGCCTTCCTGGGGAGGCGGGACCCAGTACTTC; size: .; J: TRBJ2-5; D: .; V: TRBV5-4
CDR3: CASSLVARRDTDTQYF; DNA: TGTGCCAGCAGCTTAGTTGCGAGGCGGGACACAGATACGCAGTATTTT; size: .; J: TRBJ2-3; D: .; V: TRBV7-6
CDR3: CASSGGAVLNEQFF; DNA: TGTGCCAGCAGCGGGGGGGCCGTGTTGAATGAGCAGTTCTTC; size: .; J: TRBJ2-1; D: TRBD2; V: TRBV6-2/TRBV6-3
CDR3: CASSFSVPRPGELFF; DNA: TGTGCCAGCAGCTTCTCTGTACCCAGGCCCGGGGAGCTGTTTTTT; size: once; J: TRBJ2-2; D: .; V: TRBV7-2
CDR3: CASSFLGVDKNIQYF; DNA: TGTGCCAGCAGCTTCCTGGGGGTGGACAAAAACATTCAGTACTTC; size: .; J: TRBJ2-4; D: .; V: TRBV5-4
CDR3: CASRGLGSPSREAFF; DNA: TGTGCCAGCAGGGGCTTAGGGTCCCCTTCACGGGAAGCTTTCTTT; size: few; J: TRBJ1-1; D: .; V: TRBV19
CDR3: CASSLSGGQETQYF; DNA: TGTGCCAGCAGCTTATCAGGGGGTCAAGAGACCCAGTACTTC; size: many; J: TRBJ2-5; D: TRBD1; V: TRBV12-3/TRBV12-4
CDR3: CASSRRTVTDTQYF; DNA: TGTGCCAGCTCGAGGCGCACGGTAACAGATACGCAGTATTTT; size: .; J: TRBJ2-3; D: .; V: TRBV6-6
CDR3: CASIGVTGANTEAFF; DNA: TGTGCCAGCATAGGTGTTACCGGGGCAAACACTGAAGCTTTCTTT; size: few; J: TRBJ1-1; D: .; V: TRBV28
CDR3: CASSRAVGETQYF; DNA: TGTGCCAGCAGCCGGGCCGTCGGGGAGACCCAGTACTTC; size: .; J: TRBJ2-5; D: .; V: TRBV7-2
CDR3: CASSLYGEGYGYTF; DNA: TGTGCCAGCAGTTTGTATGGGGAGGGCTATGGCTACACCTTC; size: many; J: TRBJ1-2; D: .; V: TRBV12-3/TRBV12-4
CDR3: CASSYGLKAFF; DNA: TGTGCCAGCAGTTACGGGCTAAAAGCTTTCTTT; size: few; J: TRBJ1-1; D: .; V: TRBV6-5
CDR3: CASSHPPGQGNTIYF; DNA: TGTGCCAGCAGTCACCCACCGGGACAAGGAAACACCATATATTTT; size: .; J: TRBJ1-3; D: .; V: TRBV6-1
CDR3: CASRIQGNTEAFF; DNA: TGTGCCAGCAGAATACAGGGGAACACTGAAGCTTTCTTT; size: .; J: TRBJ1-1; D: .; V: TRBV12-3/TRBV12-4
CDR3: CASSRDRNQFF; DNA: TGTGCCAGCAGCCGGGACAGAAATCAGTTCTTC; size: once; J: TRBJ2-1; D: TRBD1; V: TRBV6-2/TRBV6-3